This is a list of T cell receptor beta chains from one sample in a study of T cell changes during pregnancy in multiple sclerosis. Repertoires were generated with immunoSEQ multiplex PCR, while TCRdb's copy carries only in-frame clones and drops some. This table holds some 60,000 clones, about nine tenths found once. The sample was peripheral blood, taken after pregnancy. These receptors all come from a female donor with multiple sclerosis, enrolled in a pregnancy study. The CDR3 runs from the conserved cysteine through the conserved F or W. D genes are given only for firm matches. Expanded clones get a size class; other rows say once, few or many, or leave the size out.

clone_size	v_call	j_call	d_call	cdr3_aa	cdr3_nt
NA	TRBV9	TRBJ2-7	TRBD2	CASSVGTSDYEQYF	TGTGCCAGCAGCGTCGGGACTAGCGATTACGAGCAGTACTTC
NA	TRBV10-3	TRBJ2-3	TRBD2	CAVSGGAEDTQYF	TGTGCCGTTAGCGGGGGGGCAGAAGATACGCAGTATTTT
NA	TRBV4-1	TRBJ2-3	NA	CASSPHLGGLGTDTQYF	TGCGCCAGCAGCCCGCACCTCGGGGGTTTGGGCACAGATACGCAGTATTTT
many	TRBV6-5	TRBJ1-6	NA	CASSLTGLYNSPLHF	TGTGCCAGCAGTCTCACAGGGCTTTATAATTCACCCCTCCACTTT
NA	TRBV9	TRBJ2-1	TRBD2	CASSETSSGGLDEQFF	TGTGCCAGCAGCGAGACCTCTAGCGGGGGCCTCGATGAGCAGTTCTTC
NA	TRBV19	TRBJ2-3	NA	CASSYTDTQYF	TGTGCCAGTAGTTACACAGATACGCAGTATTTT
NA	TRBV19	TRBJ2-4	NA	CASSVQGAKNIQYF	TGTGCCAGTAGTGTACAGGGAGCCAAAAACATTCAGTACTTC
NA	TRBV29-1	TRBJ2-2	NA	CSVFTGGLGTGELFF	TGCAGCGTCTTCACGGGGGGCTTGGGGACCGGGGAGCTGTTTTTT
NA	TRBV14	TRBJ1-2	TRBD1	CASSQGTGMDYGYTF	TGTGCCAGCAGCCAAGGGACAGGGATGGACTATGGCTACACCTTC
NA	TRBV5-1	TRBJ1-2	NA	CASSRGQYGYTF	TGCGCCAGCAGCCGCGGACAGTATGGCTACACCTTC
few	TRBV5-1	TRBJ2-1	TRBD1	CASSLAGQAGEQFF	TGCGCCAGCAGCTTGGCCGGACAGGCAGGTGAGCAGTTCTTC
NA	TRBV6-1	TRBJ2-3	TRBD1	CASSEYYSTGDITDTQYF	TGTGCCAGCAGTGAATATTATTCGACAGGGGACATTACAGATACGCAGTATTTT
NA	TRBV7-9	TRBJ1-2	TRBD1	CASSRQGSGSNYGYTF	TGTGCCAGCAGCAGACAGGGGTCGGGGTCTAACTATGGCTACACCTTC
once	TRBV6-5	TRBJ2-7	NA	CASSKGSGEQYF	TGTGCCAGCAGTAAAGGATCGGGAGAGCAGTACTTC
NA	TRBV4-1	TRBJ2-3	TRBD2	CASSQGVSGGTQYF	TGCGCCAGCAGCCAGGGGGTTAGCGGGGGTACGCAGTATTTT
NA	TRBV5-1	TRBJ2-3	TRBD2	CASSLFAGGPGTDTQYF	TGCGCCAGCAGCTTGTTCGCGGGGGGGCCGGGCACAGATACGCAGTATTTT
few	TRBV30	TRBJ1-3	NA	CAWTWGPGNTIYF	TGTGCCTGGACCTGGGGGCCTGGAAACACCATATATTTT